The TCR beta chain under discussion was sequenced for a study of regulatory T cells in long-lasting Graves disease. Findings and caveats of the study: Newly diagnosed patients had higher TCR diversity than persistent Graves' patients did. With 2,741 shared public clonotypes, persistent patients exceeded new patients, who shared around 970. Analyses excluded thyroid tissue, covering peripheral blood alone. It is possible that accuracy was reduced by the small size of the sample.

The CDR3 loop spans 17 amino acids. The V gene's germline CDR1 is SGHRS and CDR2 YFSETQ. The J segment lost 1 base and the V segment lost 4 bases, leaving 8 bases of the junction unmatched. On this clonotype itself: Its antigen is not known.

Time point in this sample: newly diagnosed GD, antithyroid drugs for less than 3 months. After RNA was extracted from PBMCs, the TCR library was made from it. Both iRepertoire HTBI primers and Arm-PCR of CDR3 regions were used to build the TCR beta libraries. TCRdb used MiXCR to reprocess the multiplex PCR reads, holding one entry per CDR3 protein. The table records about 470,000 distinct CDR3 sequences, around 14% of them present only once. These sequences were also reported in another study, on T cells in Graves' hyperthyroidism and ophthalmopathy.

The specimen comprised peripheral blood mononuclear cells (PBMCs), sampled at new diagnosis, from a patient treated with antithyroid drugs. The TCR comes from a woman younger than 45 with Graves disease. The chain uses TRBV5-1 and TRBJ2-3; 11 positions match TRBD2. DNA of the CDR3: TGCGCCAGCAGCCCGCGACTAGCGGGGCTACGCACAGATACGCAGTATTTT. Translation gives CASSPRLAGLRTDTQYF.